These 8 T cell receptor beta chains were all obtained from the same sample, sequenced in a study of blood T cell repertoires in COVID-19. Only in-frame clones appear in the TCRdb table, and some are missing; sequencing was by immunoSEQ multiplex PCR. The sample consists of a few hundred thousand clones, over 85% of them appearing once. The sequenced sample was peripheral blood. These receptors originate from a woman aged 25 to 39 with COVID-19, enrolled during active disease.

The chain carries TRBV1 and TRBJ2-2; the table calls TRBD2, which could not be checked here. TRBV1 is tagged as a pseudogene. The length of the CDR3 is 21 residues. The CDR3 DNA reads TGCACCAGCAGCCATCCTACTCTAGCGGGGGGATTGGTCCAGTACACCGGGGAGCTGTTTTTT. Amino acid sequence: CTSSHPTLAGGLVQYTGELFF.

The V call is TRBV9, the J call TRBJ1-3, with D perhaps TRBD1 (5 bases). The CDR3 is 15 residues long. Germline assignment: CDR1 SGDLS and CDR2 YYNGEE. The V and J ends lost 4 bases and 2 bases respectively, with 13 bases between them. The DNA of the CDR3 is TGTGCCAGCAGCCCCGGGGGACGTACTGGAAACACCATATATTTT. Translated: CASSPGGRTGNTIYF.

The rearrangement joins TRBV5-6 to TRBJ2-1, with TRBD2 matching over 10 bases. Germline V lookup: CDR1 SGHDT, CDR2 YYEEEE. J was trimmed by 5 bases and V by 3 bases; bases with no gene match: 5. The CDR3 is 15 residues long. The CDR3 region has the DNA TGTGCCAGCAGCTCCAGCGGGGGGGCTCACAATGAGCAGTTCTTC. Protein product: CASSSSGGAHNEQFF.

Notes on this clone: No DNA is shown, since the ends of the CDR3 on it are uncertain; the CDR3 is the one TCRdb lists. This rearrangement joins TRBV3-1 (or the pseudogene TRBV3-2) to TRBJ2-1; the table's D call, TRBD1, was not checked against the DNA. The germline CDR1 and CDR2 sequences are LGHDT and YNNKEL (reference sequence). Both ends counted, the CDR3 spans 12 residues. The CDR3 sequence is CASSQVGQGSFF.

The DNA for the CDR3 is TGTGCCAGCAGCCCAGACTATGAGCAGTTCTTC. This encodes CASSPDYEQFF. This chain connects TRBV7-8 to TRBJ2-1; D remains unclear. CDR3 length: 11 amino acids. Germline V CDR1 and CDR2: SGHVS, FQNEAQ. V was shortened by 5 bases and J by 8 bases, with 7 bases between the two germline ends.

The sample holds a few counts of this clone. The chain joins TRBV5-1 to TRBJ1-1; possibly TRBD1 for D (5 bases). The CDR3 sequence is 13 residues long. The germline gives CDR1 SGHRS, CDR2 YFSETQ. V dropped 0 bases and J dropped 5 bases, with 8 bases sitting between them. The CDR3 nucleotides read TGCGCCAGCAGCTTGGGCAGGGTTACTGAAGCTTTCTTT. Translated, it gives CASSLGRVTEAFF.

The chain uses TRBV30 and TRBJ1-1; possibly TRBD1 for D (5 bases). Trimming stripped 4 bases from V and 4 bases from J, with 13 bases between. Per germline, CDR1 GTSNPN and CDR2 SVGIG (reference sequence). The CDR3 is 13 amino acids. CDR3 sequence reads: CAWITGWATEAFF. The DNA for the CDR3 is TGTGCCTGGATCACAGGATGGGCCACTGAAGCTTTCTTT.

The gene calls are TRBV11-2 and TRBJ1-5, with D uncertain. The CDR3 totals 13 residues. The V and J ends lost 5 bases and 0 bases respectively, with 5 bases between them. The germline V gene encodes CDR1 SGHAT and CDR2 FQNNGV. In DNA form, the CDR3 reads TGTGCCAGCAGCGGCGGTAGCAATCAGCCCCAGCATTTT. Amino acid sequence: CASSGGSNQPQHF.